This TCR beta chain came from a study of T cell responses to AZD1222 COVID-19 vaccine (dated by TCRdb to the early 2020s). Looking at the study overall: AZD1222 recipients given second doses at about 4 weeks or at about 12 weeks were pooled, since spike-specific TCR depth and breadth were not found to differ between the two schedules. A total of more than 230 trial participants underwent TCR sequencing, of whom about 210 had received two doses of AZD1222 and around 25 had received two doses of the MenACWY control vaccine. Trial participants were enrolled by age into subgroups of 18-55, 56-69 and 70-plus years, and around 140, 26 and 57 TCR-sequenced participants, respectively, were included in these subgroups. The paper as a whole reports these results and caveats: The 56-69-year group was small, and its depth increase did not reach significance, likely because of low power. Because no day 14 peak-response samples were available, the repertoires could be characterized only after the peak T cell response. Epitopes outside the regions mutated in the B.1.351 and B.1.1.7 variants were reportedly recognized by nearly half of the unique spike-specific TCRs. Conclusions about previously exposed vaccinees are limited because only five to seven AZD1222 recipients were SARS-CoV-2 seropositive at baseline. Participants were mostly white British and included more females than males, and it was suggested by the authors that clonal diversity may have been underestimated. After two AZD1222 doses, both the breadth and the depth of spike-specific TCRs were significantly higher than at day 0 and than in MenACWY recipients. CD4 TCRs associated with the vaccine covered the entire spike protein, and the dominant responses were in regions 160-218 and 743-854.

To note about this clone: Its specific antigen is unknown. Base qualities were left out, and no much larger clone turns up one base away.

The CDR3 regions of human TCRbeta chains were analyzed by immunosequencing. Turning to the authors' computational methods: Repertoire TCRs were matched against a reference library of SARS-CoV-2-specific TCRs generated with the MIRA antigen-specificity platform. Breadth was defined as the fraction of unique TCRs that were SARS-CoV-2-associated, and depth was defined as the fraction of total T cells that were SARS-CoV-2-associated. Using the MIRA data, every spike-specific TCR was mapped to the spike region that the TCR reacted to and assigned to either a CD4 or a CD8 class. Log10-transformed breadth and depth values were compared by one-way ANOVA with Sidak's multiple comparisons tests. In its TCRdb copy, this immuneACCESS table keeps in-frame sequences only and misses some clones. Where compared with another copy, unresolved V genes explain less than half of these, and the others have no known cause. V, J and clone size reflect that table, while D and trimming were determined from the DNA. The sample data list about 150,000 clones, and 90% to 95% of these were observed just once. The ten largest clonotypes hold more than 3.5% of the sample.

This specimen's time point label, interpreted: baseline before first vaccination. Vaccinee samples were obtained from the UK trials COV001 and COV002, which included a single-blind randomized controlled phase 2/3 trial of AZD1222 (ChAdOx1 nCoV-19) in healthy adults. For TCRbeta chain sequencing, PBMC samples from trial participants were taken at day 0 and at day 28 after the second dose. The CDR3 contains 14 residues, cysteine and phenylalanine counted. Just the 42-base CDR3 DNA is kept, in frame starting at base 1. Germline trimming amounts to 2 bases on V and 4 bases on J, with 3 as the count of junction bases outside the gene matches. From the germline V gene, CDR1 is MNHEY and CDR2 is SVGEGT.

This TCR derives from an adult in good health. The V gene is TRBV6-2 or TRBV6-3 and the J gene is TRBJ2-7; the junction holds 9 bases that match TRBD2. The starting material was peripheral blood, obtained on day 0 of AZD1222 vaccination. The CDR3 sequence is CASSYGTSLYEQYF. The DNA reads as follows: TGTGCCAGCAGTTACGGGACTAGCTTGTACGAGCAGTACTTC.